These 25 T cell receptor beta chains came from one sample sequenced in a study of cytomegalovirus exposure and HLA in healthy donors. 60 Vbeta and 13 Jbeta primers were used in PCR. Here immunoSEQ multiplex PCR was the method, and the copy in TCRdb shows in-frame clones only, minus some. The table shows 170,000 or so clones, with 75% to 85% occurring only once. Sequenced: PBMCs. The receptor source for this set is a woman aged 45-60 years in good health and CMV-seropositive.

The J gene is TRBJ2-2, the V gene TRBV5-1; D perhaps matches TRBD1 (6 bases). CDR3 length: 16 amino acids. V shed 0 bases and J shed 6 bases, with 15 bases lying between them. The germline CDR1 and CDR2 sequences are SGHRS and YFSETQ. The CDR3 here is CASSLDGTYISGELFF. The CDR3 nucleotides are TGCGCCAGCAGCTTGGACGGGACATATATATCCGGGGAGCTGTTTTTT.

This clone has just a few counts. Other DNA sequences in the sample encode the same CDR3. The rearrangement uses TRBV5-1 and TRBJ2-7; D may be TRBD2 (7 bases). The germline V and J ends were trimmed by 0 bases and 2 bases, with 12 bases remaining between them. This CDR3 contains 15 residues. Germline V CDR1 and CDR2: SGHRS, YFSETQ. CDR3 amino acids: CASSLGTGGPYEQYF. CDR3 DNA sequence: TGCGCCAGCAGCTTGGGTACGGGGGGCCCCTACGAGCAGTACTTC.

V is TRBV5-4 and J is TRBJ1-1; TRBD1 matches 10 bases. This CDR3 contains 16 residues. J was trimmed by 1 base and V by 1 base; bases with no gene match: 4. Germline values: CDR1 SGHNT, CDR2 YYREEE (reference sequence). The CDR3: CASSLHWDRGNTEAFF. The CDR3 nucleotides are TGTGCCAGCAGCTTGCATTGGGACAGGGGGAACACTGAAGCTTTCTTT.

This clone was seen more than once but under ten times. The rearrangement joins TRBV4-1 to TRBJ2-7, with D unclear. CDR1 and CDR2 (germline): MGHRA, YSYEKL. The V end lost 3 bases, the J end lost 2 bases, and 14 bases lay between the germline ends. The CDR3 loop spans 15 amino acids. The CDR3 sequence is CASSQFPPPTYEQYF. In nucleotides, the CDR3 is TGCGCCAGCAGCCAGTTCCCCCCTCCTACCTACGAGCAGTACTTC.

This chain joins TRBV14 and TRBJ2-5, with 8 bases identical to TRBD1. CDR1 is SGHDN, CDR2 FVKESK, per germline. J was trimmed by 2 bases and V by 1 base; bases with no gene match: 3. This CDR3 comprises 15 residues. The CDR3 region is CASSQGGQGQETQYF. The CDR3 DNA reads TGTGCCAGCAGCCAAGGAGGACAGGGACAAGAGACCCAGTACTTC.

J is TRBJ2-3 and V is TRBV5-1; 7 bases align to TRBD1. The V gene end was trimmed by 3 bases and the J gene end by 0 bases; junction bases not matched to a gene: 1. CDR3 length equals 14 residues. Germline CDR1 reads SGHRS; CDR2 reads YFSETQ. Here the CDR3 DNA reads TGCGCCAGCAGCTCGGGACAGAGCACAGATACGCAGTATTTT. Protein: CASSSGQSTDTQYF.

J is TRBJ1-2 and V is TRBV6-4; 7 bases line up with TRBD1. The length of the CDR3 is 14 residues. CDR1 MRHNA and CDR2 SNTAGT come from the germline V gene. Trimming removed 6 bases from V and 0 bases from J; junction bases left unmatched: 4. CDR3 protein: CASRNRGANYGYTF. The CDR3 coding sequence is TGTGCCAGCAGAAACAGGGGAGCTAACTATGGCTACACCTTC.

The chain uses TRBV2 and TRBJ1-1; D remains unclear. V gave up 1 base and J gave up 11 bases, with 11 bases separating them. The germline CDR1 and CDR2 sequences are SNHLY and FYNNEI. The CDR3 has 12 residues. The CDR3 nucleotides read TGTGCCAGCAGTGAAGACGGGGTCGGCGCTTTCTTT. Its translation: CASSEDGVGAFF.

The V and J genes are TRBV5-1 and TRBJ2-7, with 10 bases aligning to TRBD1. V lost 0 bases and J lost 4; bases outside the gene matches: 4. CDR1 is SGHRS, CDR2 YFSETQ, per germline. The CDR3 has 15 amino acids. CDR3 bases: TGCGCCAGCAGCTTGGGGACAGGGGGGGAATACGAGCAGTACTTC. It translates to CASSLGTGGEYEQYF.

This chain connects TRBV7-9 to TRBJ1-5; D is perhaps TRBD1 (6 bases). V shed 5 bases and J shed 4 bases, with 12 bases lying between them. The CDR3 is made up of 14 amino acids. Germline CDR1 and CDR2: SEHNR and FQNEAQ (reference sequence). CDR3 sequence: CASSSTTGNQPQHF. The DNA of the CDR3 is TGTGCCAGCAGCAGTACGACAGGAAATCAGCCCCAGCATTTT.

The chain links TRBV27 to TRBJ2-7; possible D gene TRBD2, 5 bases. The germline CDR1 and CDR2 sequences are MNHEY and SMNVEV (reference sequence). The CDR3 is 12 residues long. The V and J ends lost 1 base and 7 bases respectively, with 8 bases between them. CDR3: CASSLYGGEQYF. The CDR3 DNA follows: TGTGCCAGCAGTTTATATGGCGGGGAGCAGTACTTC.

This chain uses TRBV7-8 with TRBJ1-1; 8 bases fit TRBD1. With V trimmed by 1 base and J by 5 bases, 12 bases remained unmatched. The CDR3 sequence is 17 residues long. CDR1 is SGHVS and CDR2 is FQNEAQ in the germline V gene. The CDR3 sequence: CASSLEMAGGRETEAFF. Written as DNA, the CDR3 is TGTGCCAGCAGCTTAGAGATGGCAGGGGGCCGGGAAACTGAAGCTTTCTTT.

The chain is built from TRBV14 and TRBJ2-5; a weak D match, TRBD2 (6 bases). V lost 0 bases to trimming and J lost 4 bases, with 18 bases between them. CDR3 length: 17 amino acids. CDR1 and CDR2 from the germline V gene are SGHDN and FVKESK. CDR3 residues: CASSQDFGAGGGETQYF. The CDR3 DNA is TGTGCCAGCAGCCAAGACTTCGGGGCCGGGGGTGGAGAGACCCAGTACTTC.

Only one count was recorded for this clone. The chain is built from TRBV5-4 and TRBJ1-2; no reliable D call. The germline V and J ends were trimmed by 4 bases and 4 bases, with 17 bases remaining between them. Germline loops: CDR1 SGHNT, CDR2 YYREEE (reference sequence). The CDR3 spans 15 residues. The DNA of the CDR3 is TGTGCCAGCAGCCCGAGGAATAACCCTCTCTATGGCTACACCTTC. Protein product: CASSPRNNPLYGYTF. The whole variable domain, filled in from reference TRBV5-4 and TRBJ1-2, reads ETGVTQSPTHLIKTRGQQVTLRCSSQSGHNTVSWYQQALGQGPQFIFQYYREEENGRGNFPPRFSGLQFPNYSSELNVNALELDDSALYLCASSPRNNPLYGYTFGSGTRLTVV.

This clone was detected once. This chain uses TRBV7-9 with TRBJ1-2; maybe TRBD1 (6 bases). The CDR3 extends over 13 amino acids. V dropped 0 bases and J dropped 7 bases, with 9 bases sitting between them. Germline CDR1 and CDR2: SEHNR and FQNEAQ (reference sequence). The CDR3 region is CASSLAGGAGYTF. The DNA for the CDR3 is TGTGCCAGCAGCTTAGCGGGGGGGGCTGGCTACACCTTC. Full variable domain (outside the CDR3, taken from reference TRBV7-9 and TRBJ1-2): DTGVSQNPRHKITKRGQNVTFRCDPISEHNRLYWYRQTLGQGPEFLTYFQNEAQLEKSRLLSDRFSAERPKGSFSTLEIQRTEQGDSAMYLCASSLAGGAGYTFGSGTRLTVV.

V usage is TRBV2 and J usage is TRBJ2-7; 8 nucleotides agree with TRBD2. In germline, CDR1 is SNHLY, CDR2 FYNNEI. V trimming: 2 bases; J trimming: 2 bases; junction bases outside the gene matches: 5. CDR3 size: 15 residues. The DNA for the CDR3 is TGTGCCAGCAGTGAAAGGGCGGGGGGTACCTACGAGCAGTACTTC. Protein: CASSERAGGTYEQYF.

The gene calls are TRBV10-3 and TRBJ2-5, with unresolved D. The better agreement between TRBJ2-7 and the DNA end casts doubt on the J call. Germline V gives CDR1 ENHRY, CDR2 SYGVKD. The CDR3 totals 11 residues. This CDR3 reads CAISDSYEQYF. As DNA, the CDR3 is TGTGCCATCAGCGACTCCTACGAGCAGTACTTC.

V usage is TRBV11-2 and J usage is TRBJ1-1, with 7 positions matching TRBD1. The CDR3 runs to 15 residues. J was trimmed by 2 bases and V by 5 bases; bases with no gene match: 8. From germline, CDR1 is SGHAT and CDR2 FQNNGV. The CDR3: CASSPAHRGNTEAFF. In DNA form, the CDR3 reads TGTGCCAGCAGCCCGGCGCACAGGGGAAACACTGAAGCTTTCTTT.

This clone was recorded once. The genes are TRBV4-2 and TRBJ1-2, with 10 bases identical to TRBD1. This CDR3 has 14 residues. Germline CDR1 reads LGHNA; CDR2 reads YNFKEQ. V lost 2 bases and J lost 7; bases outside the gene matches: 4. CDR3 DNA sequence: TGTGCCAGCAGCCAACACCGGGACAGGGGTGGCTACACCTTC. It specifies CASSQHRDRGGYTF.

The V gene is TRBV5-8, the J gene TRBJ2-3, with TRBD1 matching 7 bases. CDR3 length: 15 residues. The V gene's germline CDR1 is SGHTS and CDR2 YDEGEE. The trim removed 2 bases at V and 5 bases at J, leaving 8 bases unmatched. In DNA form, the CDR3 reads TGTGCCAGCAGCTTCGACAGGGAGATGGAAGATACGCAGTATTTT. This encodes CASSFDREMEDTQYF. Full variable domain (rest looked up from reference TRBV5-8 and TRBJ2-3): EAGVTQSPTHLIKTRGQQATLRCSPISGHTSVYWYQQALGLGLQFLLWYDEGEERNRGNFPPRFSGRQFPNYSSELNVNALELEDSALYLCASSFDREMEDTQYFGPGTRLTVL.

As DNA, the CDR3 is TGTGCCAGCAGCCAAGGGAAGGCTGGGCGGGAGTACTTC. As protein: CASSQGKAGREYF. The chain couples TRBV14 to TRBJ2-7; D might be TRBD2 (5 bases). The CDR3 has 13 residues. The germline V gene has CDR1 SGHDN and CDR2 FVKESK. V was shortened by 1 base and J by 11 bases, with 15 bases between the two germline ends.

The rearrangement joins TRBV10-3 to TRBJ2-7, with 7 bases identical to TRBD1. Trimming removed 7 bases from V and 3 bases from J; junction bases left unmatched: 6. This CDR3 is built from 13 residues. Germline loops: CDR1 ENHRY, CDR2 SYGVKD. The DNA of the CDR3 is TGTGCCATCAAGTCTCCAGGGGGCTACGAGCAGTACTTC. This translates into CAIKSPGGYEQYF.

The chain carries TRBV19 and TRBJ1-3, with 7 bases matching TRBD1. CDR1 is LNHDA and CDR2 is SQIVND in the germline V gene (reference sequence). J lost 0 bases, V lost 7 bases, and 6 bases had no gene match. This CDR3 is 15 amino acids long. CDR3 residues: CASTPTGNSGNTIYF. CDR3 DNA: TGTGCCAGTACTCCGACAGGGAACTCTGGAAACACCATATATTTT.

The chain carries TRBV28 and TRBJ1-6, with D possibly matching TRBD1 (6 bases). This CDR3 has 14 residues. Per germline, CDR1 MDHEN and CDR2 SYDVKM. Deletions cut 6 bases from V and 7 bases from J, with 13 bases between. The CDR3 DNA is TGTGCCAGCAGGATGACAGGAGAGAATTCACCCCTCCACTTT. Translating gives CASRMTGENSPLHF.

This clone appeared a single time. A junction end diverges from the germline sequence, so it may reflect a read error. The gene calls are TRBV5-4 and TRBJ2-2; 7 nucleotides line up with TRBD2. This CDR3 is 13 amino acids long. Germline V gene lookup returns CDR1 SGHNT and CDR2 YYREEE (reference sequence). The CDR3 loop is CASRLAGAGELFF. The CDR3 nucleotides read TGTGCCAGCAGGTTGGCGGGGGCCGGGGAGCTGTTTTTT.